Described below is a single T cell receptor (beta chain) sequence and its context. Its specificity is unknown. The data stem from a study of cytomegalovirus exposure and HLA in healthy donors. J lost 5 bases, V lost 1 base, and 4 bases had no gene match. Germline V lookup: CDR1 SGHTA, CDR2 FQGNSA. This CDR3 is 14 amino acids long. The PCR ran on 60 Vbeta and 13 Jbeta primers. Authors' methods: There were about 80 million unique TCR beta chains by a later count, and approximately 12 million of them were shared. Profiled with immunoSEQ multiplex PCR; TCRdb holds only in-frame clones, not every one. V and J calls and clone size are copied from that table; D and trimming were computed from the DNA. Among some 130,000 clones listed, about four fifths were seen once. Findings and limits, study-wide: The study had only CMV serostatus as immune exposure information. Analysis performed later showed TCR beta chains linked to HLA being more clonally expanded than equally common others.

Sequenced: PBMCs. This clonotype originated in a female donor in good health and CMV-seronegative. This chain links TRBV7-2 with TRBJ1-1; 7 bases line up with TRBD1. The CDR3 reads CASSLDPRGTEAFF. CDR3 in DNA: TGTGCCAGCAGCTTAGATCCCAGGGGGACTGAAGCTTTCTTT.